The present TCR beta chain was sequenced within a study of cytomegalovirus exposure and HLA in healthy donors. The donors were members of the validation cohort comprising about 130 subjects, separate from the approximately 630-subject first cohort. This clone occurred a few times. This CDR3 comprises 11 residues. V lost 5 bases to trimming and J lost 8 bases; unmatched junction nucleotides: 2. Germline CDR1 MGHDK, CDR2 SYGVNS. Here immunoSEQ multiplex PCR was the method, and the copy in TCRdb shows in-frame clones only, minus some. The data hold tens of thousands of clones, with roughly nine tenths observed a single time.

The sequenced material came from PBMCs. The chain combines TRBV25-1 with TRBJ1-1, with 7 bases matching TRBD1. The sequence was collected from a woman in her thirties in good health and CMV-seronegative. This chain's CDR3 is CASSRQGEAFF. Written as DNA, the CDR3 is TGTGCCAGCAGTAGACAGGGCGAAGCTTTCTTT.